Each of the 20 T cell receptor beta chains below was sequenced from the same sample in a study of cytomegalovirus exposure and HLA in healthy donors. The PCR used 60 Vbeta and 13 Jbeta primers. Only in-frame clones appear in the TCRdb table, and some are missing; sequencing was by immunoSEQ multiplex PCR. The table records roughly 120,000 clones, 75% to 85% of them present only once. The source material was PBMCs. The origin of the receptors is a female donor in good health and CMV-seropositive.

The chain recombines TRBV5-6 with TRBJ2-5, with D hard to call. The germline V and J ends were trimmed by 4 bases and 0 bases, with 4 bases remaining between them. This CDR3 comprises 12 residues. Germline V gene sequence: CDR1 SGHDT, CDR2 YYEEEE. Here the CDR3 DNA reads TGTGCCAGCAGCCGGGACCAAGAGACCCAGTACTTC. Protein product: CASSRDQETQYF. The whole variable domain, remainder taken from reference TRBV5-6 and TRBJ2-5, is DAGVTQSPTHLIKTRGQQVTLRCSPKSGHDTVSWYQQALGQGPQFIFQYYEEEERQRGNFPDRFSGHQFPNYSSELNVNALLLGDSALYLCASSRDQETQYFGPGTRLLVL.

CDR3 DNA: TGCGCCAGCACCTACTCACTAGGACAGGTTTACGAGCAGTACTTC. Translating gives CASTYSLGQVYEQYF. The genes are TRBV5-1 and TRBJ2-7; TRBD1 matches at 7 bases. Germline V gene lookup returns CDR1 SGHRS and CDR2 YFSETQ. CDR3 size: 15 residues. V was clipped by 6 bases and J by 4 bases; unmatched bases: 13.

This rearrangement joins TRBV30 to TRBJ1-6; 7 positions match TRBD1. This CDR3 has 14 amino acids. Germline-derived CDR1 and CDR2 are GTSNPN and SVGIG (reference sequence). The ends lost 4 bases at V and 8 bases at J; junction bases unmatched: 8. CDR3 coding DNA: TGTGCCTGGAAACCGGGGACAGAAGATTCACCCCTCCACTTT. This gives the protein CAWKPGTEDSPLHF.

The CDR3, as DNA: TGTGCCAGCAGCTCCGGGACTTCGGAGGGCTATGGCTACACCTTC. Its translation is CASSSGTSEGYGYTF. The chain joins TRBV7-8 to TRBJ1-2, with D maybe TRBD1 (5 bases). This CDR3 region has 15 residues. The V gene's germline CDR1 is SGHVS and CDR2 FQNEAQ. The V end was cut by 4 bases, the J end by 4 bases, with 16 bases between.

The chain couples TRBV18 to TRBJ1-2; 9 bases match TRBD1. The CDR3 contains 15 residues. The J segment lost 6 bases and the V segment lost 3 bases, leaving 8 bases of the junction unmatched. Germline V CDR1 and CDR2: KGHSH, LQKENI. DNA of the CDR3: TGTGCCAGCTCACCGCCGGGGACAGGGACGGATGGCTACACCTTC. Protein sequence: CASSPPGTGTDGYTF.

This clone was detected once. The chain joins TRBV6-6 to TRBJ1-5; D possibly corresponds to TRBD1 (6 bases). There are 14 residues in the CDR3. Looked up from germline, CDR1 is MNHNY and CDR2 is SVGAGI (reference sequence). The V and J ends lost 0 bases and 4 bases respectively, with 7 bases between them. The DNA of the CDR3 is TGTGCCAGCAGTTACTCTACAGGGAATCAGCCCCAGCATTTT. Amino acid sequence: CASSYSTGNQPQHF.

This chain's CDR3 is CATSKGTGVNGYTF. The CDR3 DNA reads TGTGCCACCAGCAAAGGGACAGGGGTCAATGGCTACACCTTC. The chain has TRBV15 and TRBJ1-2; TRBD1 agrees at 10 bases. CDR1 is LNHNV and CDR2 is YYDKDF in the germline V gene (reference sequence). The CDR3 is 14 amino acids. With V trimmed by 4 bases and J by 6 bases, 5 bases remained unmatched. Supplemented by reference TRBV15 and TRBJ1-2, the full variable domain reads DAMVIQNPRYQVTQFGKPVTLSCSQTLNHNVMYWYQQKSSQAPKLLFHYYDKDFNNEADTPDNFQSRRPNTSFCFLDIRSPGLGDTAMYLCATSKGTGVNGYTFGSGTRLTVV.

The gene calls are TRBV15 and TRBJ1-3; possibly TRBD1 for D (6 bases). This CDR3 is 17 amino acids long. Trimming cost V 1 base and J 0 bases, with 13 bases left between them. Germline CDR1 is LNHNV and CDR2 is YYDKDF (reference sequence). CDR3 in DNA: TGTGCCACCAGCAGAGGACTGGCAGGGGACTCTGGAAACACCATATATTTT. As protein: CATSRGLAGDSGNTIYF.

Written as DNA, the CDR3 is TGTGCCAGCAGTCCGACTAGCGGGGGGGACAATGAGCAGTTCTTC. Amino acid sequence: CASSPTSGGDNEQFF. V gene TRBV2 combines with J gene TRBJ2-1, with 14 bases identical to TRBD2. The J segment lost 5 bases and the V segment lost 5 bases, leaving 2 bases of the junction unmatched. Germline CDR1 SNHLY, CDR2 FYNNEI. The CDR3 extends over 15 amino acids.

V and J are TRBV19 and TRBJ1-5; D remains ambiguous. Trimming took 4 bases from V and 2 from J, leaving 6 bases between them. Germline V gene lookup returns CDR1 LNHDA and CDR2 SQIVND (reference sequence). The CDR3 is 13 amino acids. The CDR3 DNA reads as TGTGCCAGTAGTAACCAGGGCAATCAGCCCCAGCATTTT. Translating it yields CASSNQGNQPQHF.

The rearrangement uses TRBV30 and TRBJ2-3; TRBD2 is a possible D gene (6 bases). The germline V and J ends were trimmed by 4 bases and 0 bases, with 11 bases remaining between them. Germline V lookup: CDR1 GTSNPN, CDR2 SVGIG (reference sequence). This CDR3 is built from 14 residues. CDR3 residues: CAWKEGTSTDTQYF. CDR3 nucleotide sequence: TGTGCCTGGAAGGAGGGGACTAGCACAGATACGCAGTATTTT.

The gene calls are TRBV4-1 and TRBJ1-2; TRBD1 agrees at 7 bases. The germline V gene has CDR1 MGHRA and CDR2 YSYEKL. Germline trimming cut 4 bases from V and 10 bases from J; bases unmatched to any gene: 12. The CDR3 is 14 amino acids. Here the CDR3 reads CASSPIRQGDYYTF. The CDR3 DNA is TGCGCCAGCAGCCCGATTAGGCAGGGGGATTACTACACCTTC.

This clone was detected only a few times. The chain carries TRBV10-3 and TRBJ1-4; TRBD1 is a possible D gene (6 bases). Germline CDR1 reads ENHRY; CDR2 reads SYGVKD. V was cut by 4 bases and J by 4 bases, with 16 bases left in between. CDR3 length: 16 amino acids. The CDR3: CAISAGDGTNNEKLFF. DNA of the CDR3: TGTGCCATCAGTGCAGGGGACGGTACGAATAATGAAAAACTGTTTTTT.

The gene calls are TRBV7-9 and TRBJ2-5, with TRBD1 as a possible D gene (6 bases). CDR1 and CDR2 from the germline V gene are SEHNR and FQNEAQ (reference sequence). This CDR3 comprises 15 residues. V shed 4 bases and J shed 1 base, with 13 bases lying between them. CDR3 bases: TGTGCCAGCAGCTCGGGACAAGGAGCCCAAGAGACCCAGTACTTC. Translating it yields CASSSGQGAQETQYF.

The rearrangement links TRBV30 to TRBJ1-5; perhaps TRBD1 as D (6 bases). Germline V gene data show CDR1 as GTSNPN and CDR2 as SVGIG (reference sequence). Trimming removed 5 bases at V and 7 bases at J, with 15 bases between. The length of the CDR3 is 13 residues. The CDR3 bases are TGTGCCTGGGGGACAAACCCTACCCAGCCCCAGCATTTT. Translated: CAWGTNPTQPQHF.

This chain joins TRBV5-1 and TRBJ2-1; 9 bases are a match to TRBD1. CDR1 is SGHRS and CDR2 is YFSETQ in the germline V gene. J was trimmed by 6 bases and V by 4 bases; bases with no gene match: 5. The CDR3 covers 14 residues. The CDR3 bases are TGCGCCAGCAGCCCGGGACAGGGAGGCAATGAGCAGTTCTTC. Translation gives CASSPGQGGNEQFF.

Only a few counts were recorded for this clone. This chain links TRBV5-1 with TRBJ1-6; D not resolved. Germline loops: CDR1 SGHRS, CDR2 YFSETQ. Deletions cut 5 bases from V and 7 bases from J, with 16 bases between. The CDR3 contains 15 residues. The CDR3 is CASRRGPDLNSPLHF. The CDR3 nucleotides are TGCGCCAGCAGAAGAGGCCCAGACTTGAATTCACCCCTCCACTTT.

The chain carries TRBV28 and TRBJ1-2; 7 bases are shared with TRBD1. V was pared by 4 bases and J by 5 bases, with 7 bases of the junction left unmatched. There are 14 residues in the CDR3. Germline CDR1 and CDR2: MDHEN and SYDVKM. The CDR3: CASSSREGAYGYTF. The CDR3 nucleotides read TGTGCCAGCAGTTCCCGGGAGGGGGCGTATGGCTACACCTTC.

The gene calls are TRBV7-9 and TRBJ1-3; 7 bases fit TRBD1. The CDR3 runs to 16 residues. The ends lost 4 bases at V and 4 bases at J; junction bases unmatched: 10. Germline CDR1 is SEHNR and CDR2 is FQNEAQ (reference sequence). The CDR3 DNA is TGTGCCAGCAGCTCTGATCAGGGGACAGCAGGAAACACCATATATTTT. Its translation: CASSSDQGTAGNTIYF.

The chain joins TRBV25-1 to TRBJ1-1; 7 bases are shared with TRBD1. Germline V CDR1 and CDR2: MGHDK, SYGVNS. V lost 1 base, J lost 1 base, and 3 bases stayed unmatched. The CDR3 totals 15 residues. CDR3 loop: CASSELGGSNTEAFF. The CDR3, as DNA: TGTGCCAGCAGTGAATTAGGGGGCTCGAACACTGAAGCTTTCTTT.